This T cell receptor beta chain appears in the sequencing data of a study of T cell responses to AZD1222 COVID-19 vaccine. Study-wide findings and caveats: Donors were largely white British and mainly female; clonal diversity was possibly underestimated. Every sample of the repertoires postdated the peak T cell response. Dominant at 160-218 and 743-854, vaccine-associated CD4 TCRs also spanned spike.

The V gene lost 5 bases and the J gene lost 2 bases, with 5 bases spanning the gap. CDR3 length: 12 residues. The germline gives CDR1 MNHEY, CDR2 SVGEGT. For this clone: The antigen remains undetermined.

Repertoires were generated with immunoSEQ multiplex PCR, while TCRdb's copy carries only in-frame clones and drops some. Here the sample spans 120,000 or so clones, about 85% being singletons. This receptor was obtained from an adult in good health. The sample in question was peripheral blood, obtained on day 0 of AZD1222 vaccination. This sequence joins TRBV6-2 or TRBV6-3 and TRBJ2-3; no clear D gene. CDR3 coding DNA: TGTGCCAGCAGTACACTCACAGATACGCAGTATTTT. Protein product: CASSTLTDTQYF.